The entry below gives a single T cell receptor beta chain sequence along with its context. What it binds is not known. TCR beta VDJ and CDR3 profiling used genomic DNA as template. Each CDR3 protein gets one entry after TCRdb re-called the reads with MiXCR. The table has around 200,000 distinct CDR3 sequences, approximately 52% seen once. The sample belongs to a study of CD8+CD57+ T cells in acquired aplastic anemia. Overall study: The DNA of sorted CD4+ and CD8+ cells averaged around 3 ug. Healthy CD8+ samples averaged around 12 million reads. Study-wide results and limits: Roughly 31 was the count of CD8+ CDR3 sequences that patients shared with controls. Patients and healthy controls showed no significant CD8+ Simpson's diversity difference.

V lost 5 bases, J lost 3 bases, and 7 bases stayed unmatched. The germline CDR1 and CDR2 sequences are SEHNR and FQNEAQ (reference sequence). This CDR3 has 15 amino acids. Sequencing was carried out using sorted CD4+, CD8+, or CD8+CD57+ T cells (not recorded which) from PBMCs. The rearrangement links TRBV7-9 to TRBJ1-2; 9 bases are a match to TRBD1. This sequence was found in a human donor in good health, serving as a control. The chain's CDR3 is CASSPPGQGHYGYTF. The CDR3 DNA follows: TGTGCCAGCAGCCCGCCGGGACAGGGACACTATGGCTACACCTTC.